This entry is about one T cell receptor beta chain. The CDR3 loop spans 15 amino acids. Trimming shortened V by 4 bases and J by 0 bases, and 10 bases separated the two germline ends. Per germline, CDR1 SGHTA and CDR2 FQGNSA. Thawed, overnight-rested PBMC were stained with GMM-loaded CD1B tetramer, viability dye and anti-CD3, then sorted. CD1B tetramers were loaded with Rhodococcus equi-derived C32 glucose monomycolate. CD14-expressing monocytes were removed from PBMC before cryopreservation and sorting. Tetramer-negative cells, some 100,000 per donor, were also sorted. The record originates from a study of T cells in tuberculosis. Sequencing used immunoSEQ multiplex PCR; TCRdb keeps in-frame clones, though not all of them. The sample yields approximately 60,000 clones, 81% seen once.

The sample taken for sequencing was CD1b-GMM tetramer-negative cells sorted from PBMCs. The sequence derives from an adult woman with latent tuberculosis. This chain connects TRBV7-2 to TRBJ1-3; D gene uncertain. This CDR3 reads CASSSVVGSGNTIYF. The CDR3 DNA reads TGTGCCAGCAGCTCCGTCGTCGGCTCTGGAAACACCATATATTTT.